The 32 T cell receptor beta chains presented below share a single source sample, sequenced in a study of cytomegalovirus exposure and HLA in healthy donors. The PCR employed 60 Vbeta primers together with 13 Jbeta primers. Assay: immunoSEQ multiplex PCR; the TCRdb copy retains only in-frame clones and omits some. The sample includes around 150,000 clones, roughly 71% seen only once; the top ten take almost 3%. Sequenced material: PBMCs. The receptors here all came from a woman in her forties or fifties in good health and CMV-seropositive.

This clone came up once. This chain joins TRBV30 and TRBJ2-1, with D perhaps TRBD2 (5 bases). The CDR3 contains 16 residues. The germline CDR1 and CDR2 sequences are GTSNPN and SVGIG (reference sequence). V gave up 2 bases and J gave up 7 bases, with 21 bases separating them. CDR3 DNA: TGTGCCTGGAGTACGGGGAAAGGTTCCGTTCCGAATGAGCAGTTCTTC. As protein: CAWSTGKGSVPNEQFF.

About this clone: Other DNA sequences in this specimen translate into the identical CDR3. The V and J genes are TRBV6-5 and TRBJ1-2; D is ambiguous. This CDR3 is built from 11 residues. The V gene lost 3 bases and the J gene lost 7 bases, with 6 bases spanning the gap. Germline CDR1 is MNHEY and CDR2 is SVGAGI. The CDR3 loop is CASSYRGGYTF. The CDR3 bases are TGTGCCAGCAGTTATAGAGGTGGCTACACCTTC.

This chain joins TRBV4-1 and TRBJ1-2, with D uncertain. Germline V gives CDR1 MGHRA, CDR2 YSYEKL. The CDR3 sequence is 15 residues long. Trimming removed 2 bases at V and 0 bases at J, with 10 bases between. Here the CDR3 reads CASSQPEQANYGYTF. The CDR3 nucleotides read TGCGCCAGCAGCCAACCCGAACAAGCTAACTATGGCTACACCTTC.

In its sample, this clone was seen a few times. CDR3: CASSQDRGTGDGYTF. The DNA of the CDR3 is TGCGCCAGCAGCCAAGATCGGGGGACAGGGGATGGCTACACCTTC. This chain links TRBV4-1 with TRBJ1-2; 10 bases are a match to TRBD1. CDR1 is MGHRA and CDR2 is YSYEKL in the germline V gene. J was trimmed by 6 bases and V by 0 bases; bases with no gene match: 4. The CDR3 is made up of 15 amino acids.

The chain joins TRBV5-1 to TRBJ2-7; weak D call: TRBD2 (6 bases). Germline lookup yields CDR1 SGHRS and CDR2 YFSETQ. Trimming cost V 0 bases and J 6 bases, with 13 bases left between them. The CDR3 has 14 residues. DNA of the CDR3: TGCGCCAGCAGCTTGGGGACTAAACCCCTCGAGCAGTACTTC. The encoded protein is CASSLGTKPLEQYF.

This clone came up once. The chain carries TRBV5-1 and TRBJ1-1, with 7 bases matching TRBD1. Per germline, CDR1 SGHRS and CDR2 YFSETQ. The CDR3 extends over 16 amino acids. After removal of 1 base from V and 4 bases from J, the junction contained 10 bases not matched to a gene. In DNA, the CDR3 is TGCGCCAGCAGCTTGAGCCCAGGGGGTGAGGGCACTGAAGCTTTCTTT. It yields the protein CASSLSPGGEGTEAFF.

This clone was found a few times. Here the CDR3 reads CASSLQTGTTTEAFF. CDR3 bases: TGTGCCAGCAGCTTACAGACAGGCACTACCACTGAAGCTTTCTTT. V is TRBV7-9 and J is TRBJ1-1; maybe TRBD1 (6 bases). Germline V gives CDR1 SEHNR, CDR2 FQNEAQ (reference sequence). The CDR3 length is 15 residues. V was clipped by 2 bases and J by 4 bases, with 14 bases between them.

The V call is TRBV28, the J call TRBJ2-7; TRBD2 is a possible D gene (7 bases). The length of the CDR3 is 15 residues. V was trimmed by 7 bases and J by 7 bases, leaving 23 bases between them. The germline gives CDR1 MDHEN, CDR2 SYDVKM. As DNA, the CDR3 is TGTGCCAGCACCCTCTCTGGGGGGGCCTACTGGGAGCAGTACTTC. Its translation is CASTLSGGAYWEQYF.

There are a few counts of this clone. The chain is built from TRBV6-1 and TRBJ2-7; 9 nucleotides align to TRBD1. J lost 2 bases, V lost 6 bases, and 5 bases had no gene match. Germline lookup yields CDR1 MNHNS and CDR2 SASEGT. The CDR3 runs to 14 residues. The CDR3 coding sequence is TGTGCCAGCAGAGTGGGGACAGGGACCTACGAGCAGTACTTC. It codes for CASRVGTGTYEQYF.

Only a few counts were recorded for this clone. CDR3 DNA sequence: TGTGCCAGCACGGTTCCCTTGATGAGTGCCGACACTGAAGCTTTCTTT. Translated, it gives CASTVPLMSADTEAFF. The chain links TRBV9 to TRBJ1-1; no clear D gene. The CDR3 runs to 16 residues. Germline V gene sequence: CDR1 SGDLS, CDR2 YYNGEE. Deletions cut 6 bases from V and 3 bases from J, with 21 bases between.

V usage is TRBV6-6 and J usage is TRBJ2-6, with unresolved D. The length of the CDR3 is 15 residues. Between the trimmed V and J ends, which lost 7 bases and 1 base, there was a span of 11 bases. CDR1 and CDR2 (germline): MNHNY, SVGAGI (reference sequence). The DNA of the CDR3 is TGTGCCAGCAACGATGAGGCATCTGGGGCCAACGTCCTGACTTTC. Translated: CASNDEASGANVLTF.

V gene TRBV5-1 combines with J gene TRBJ1-2; TRBD1 matches 7 bases. There are 15 residues in the CDR3. CDR1 is SGHRS, CDR2 YFSETQ, per germline. The V segment lost 4 bases and the J segment 6 bases; nucleotides outside the gene matches: 12. CDR3 nucleotides: TGCGCCAGCAGCGCTACAGGACAGGAAGCCAATGGCTACACCTTC. Translation gives CASSATGQEANGYTF.

The V call is TRBV28, the J call TRBJ1-4, with 7 bases aligning to TRBD1. This CDR3 spans 17 amino acids. Looked up from germline, CDR1 is MDHEN and CDR2 is SYDVKM. V trimming: 4 bases; J trimming: 8 bases; junction bases outside the gene matches: 16. The CDR3 DNA reads as TGTGCCAGCAGTTCGCCGGGACAGAGAAAAGGATGGGAAAAACTGTTTTTT. Translating gives CASSSPGQRKGWEKLFF.

The chain uses TRBV2 and TRBJ2-7, with 7 bases matching TRBD1. The CDR3 has 15 amino acids. In germline, CDR1 is SNHLY, CDR2 FYNNEI. Unmatched junction bases numbered 10, after V lost 7 bases and J lost 1 base. CDR3 nucleotides: TGTGCCAGCACCCGATTCGGGACAGAGTCCTACGAGCAGTACTTC. Protein sequence: CASTRFGTESYEQYF.

This rearrangement joins TRBV6-5 to TRBJ1-2; unclear D gene. Germline V gene data show CDR1 as MNHEY and CDR2 as SVGAGI. The CDR3 extends over 15 amino acids. Trimming shortened V by 2 bases and J by 4 bases, and 14 bases separated the two germline ends. The CDR3 sequence: CASSYDGSGSYGYTF. DNA of the CDR3: TGTGCCAGCAGTTACGACGGTTCAGGCAGCTATGGCTACACCTTC.

The rearrangement links TRBV5-5 to TRBJ1-3; D uncertain. Germline V lookup: CDR1 SGHKS, CDR2 YYEKEE (reference sequence). Deletions cut 1 base from V and 2 bases from J, with 13 bases between. This CDR3 has 16 residues. This CDR3 is CASSLYLGDTGNTIYF. The CDR3 DNA reads TGTGCCAGCAGCTTGTATCTGGGAGATACTGGAAACACCATATATTTT.

A few counts support this clone. The V and J genes are TRBV29-1 and TRBJ1-2; D remains unclear. The V end was cut by 4 bases, the J end by 4 bases, with 10 bases between. The CDR3 spans 12 residues. The V gene's germline CDR1 is SQVTM and CDR2 ANQGSEA. CDR3 sequence reads: CSVGAVGYGYTF. The CDR3 DNA follows: TGCAGCGTTGGGGCAGTTGGCTATGGCTACACCTTC.

This clone was seen more than once but under ten times. The chain employs TRBV7-9 and TRBJ1-4; 9 bases agree with TRBD1. The CDR3 has 16 residues. CDR1 is SEHNR and CDR2 is FQNEAQ in the germline V gene (reference sequence). V lost 1 base to trimming and J lost 7 bases; unmatched junction nucleotides: 7. The CDR3 here is CASSLVFDRGSEKLFF. In DNA, the CDR3 is TGTGCCAGCAGCTTAGTATTCGACAGGGGGTCTGAAAAACTGTTTTTT.

The genes are TRBV11-1 and TRBJ2-5; 7 nucleotides agree with TRBD2. The J segment lost 1 base and the V segment lost 3 bases, leaving 5 bases of the junction unmatched. CDR1 is SGHAT, CDR2 FQDESV, per germline (reference sequence). This CDR3 region has 15 residues. The CDR3 loop reads CASSLAGETQETQYF. DNA of the CDR3: TGTGCCAGCAGCTTGGCGGGGGAGACCCAAGAGACCCAGTACTTC. Variable domain in full (rest from reference TRBV11-1 and TRBJ2-5): EAEVAQSPRYKITEKSQAVAFWCDPISGHATLYWYRQILGQGPELLVQFQDESVVDDSQLPKDRFSAERLKGVDSTLKIQPAELGDSAMYLCASSLAGETQETQYFGPGTRLLVL.

The CDR3 bases are TGTGCCAGCAGCTTGGAACTAGCGGGGGCCTACGAGCAGTACTTC. It encodes CASSLELAGAYEQYF. J is TRBJ2-7 and V is TRBV5-6; 11 bases match TRBD2. The CDR3 runs to 15 residues. The trim removed 0 bases at V and 2 bases at J, leaving 1 base unmatched. CDR1 and CDR2 from the germline V gene are SGHDT and YYEEEE.

This clone was observed once. J is TRBJ2-7 and V is TRBV2; the D gene is possibly TRBD1 (5 bases). Germline CDR1 and CDR2: SNHLY and FYNNEI. This CDR3 spans 14 amino acids. With 6 bases removed from V and 2 bases from J, the gap between germline ends came to 14 bases. The CDR3 protein is CASRFDRSAYEQYF. DNA of the CDR3: TGTGCCAGCAGATTTGACAGATCAGCCTACGAGCAGTACTTC.

This chain links TRBV5-1 with TRBJ2-1, with D perhaps TRBD2 (6 bases). The CDR3 loop spans 13 amino acids. Looked up from germline, CDR1 is SGHRS and CDR2 is YFSETQ. V was trimmed by 2 bases and J by 6 bases, leaving 9 bases between them. The CDR3 region has the DNA TGCGCCAGCAGCTTCGGGGGTCCCAATGAGCAGTTCTTC. It encodes CASSFGGPNEQFF.

Many counts were recorded for this clone. The rearrangement links TRBV6-5 to TRBJ1-1; no firm D call. In germline, CDR1 is MNHEY, CDR2 SVGAGI. CDR3 size: 13 residues. Trimming pared 4 bases from V and 5 bases from J, leaving 11 bases between. CDR3: CASSSTSWTEAFF. For the CDR3, the DNA is TGTGCCAGCAGTTCAACTAGTTGGACTGAAGCTTTCTTT.

V usage is TRBV5-1 and J usage is TRBJ1-4; D is ambiguous. The CDR3 runs 15 residues. Trimming removed 4 bases at V and 2 bases at J, with 12 bases between. The V gene's germline CDR1 is SGHRS and CDR2 YFSETQ. CDR3 protein: CASSVPSGTNEKLFF. CDR3 nucleotide sequence: TGCGCCAGCAGCGTACCATCGGGGACTAATGAAAAACTGTTTTTT. The full variable domain, completed using reference TRBV5-1 and TRBJ1-4, is KAGVTQTPRYLIKTRGQQVTLSCSPISGHRSVSWYQQTPGQGLQFLFEYFSETQRNKGNFPGRFSGRQFSNSRSEMNVSTLELGDSALYLCASSVPSGTNEKLFFGSGTQLSVL.

This clone was recorded a few times. The rearrangement uses TRBV4-1 and TRBJ1-5; 7 bases are a match to TRBD1. The V and J ends lost 0 bases and 6 bases, in that order; junction bases with no gene match: 2. The CDR3 totals 14 residues. Germline CDR1 reads MGHRA; CDR2 reads YSYEKL. CDR3 sequence: CASSQEQGTQPQHF. For the CDR3, the DNA is TGCGCCAGCAGCCAAGAACAGGGGACTCAGCCCCAGCATTTT.

The chain uses TRBV9 and TRBJ2-3; no clear D. The CDR3 length is 14 residues. Per the germline V gene, CDR1 is SGDLS and CDR2 is YYNGEE. Trimming removed 2 bases at V and 4 bases at J, with 11 bases between. Written as DNA, the CDR3 is TGTGCCAGCAGCGTTTTAGCAAGGTCAGATACGCAGTATTTT. Protein sequence: CASSVLARSDTQYF.

The chain has TRBV7-8 and TRBJ2-1, with 9 nucleotides matching TRBD2. The CDR3 totals 15 residues. Germline V gene lookup returns CDR1 SGHVS and CDR2 FQNEAQ. Germline trimming cut 1 base from V and 15 bases from J; bases unmatched to any gene: 13. Here the CDR3 DNA reads TGTGCCAGCAGCTTAGTTCTTGGGCGGGGGGGCCCCGGGTTCTTC. Its translation: CASSLVLGRGGPGFF.

V is TRBV10-3 and J is TRBJ2-7; maybe TRBD1 (6 bases). Per germline, CDR1 ENHRY and CDR2 SYGVKD. Trimming shortened V by 10 bases and J by 4 bases, and 17 bases separated the two germline ends. The CDR3 spans 13 residues. CDR3 sequence reads: CASTGQSRYEQYF. CDR3 bases: TGTGCCAGCACGGGACAAAGTCGTTACGAGCAGTACTTC.

This clone was counted once. The junction differs from germline at one of its ends, possibly a read error. The CDR3, as DNA: TGTGCCGGCAGCTTTGGACAGAACACTGAAGCTTTCTTT. It codes for CAGSFGQNTEAFF. The chain couples TRBV7-6 to TRBJ1-1; tentative D call: TRBD1 (5 bases). The germline V gene encodes CDR1 SGHVS and CDR2 FNYEAQ. This CDR3 spans 13 amino acids.

The chain carries TRBV7-9 and TRBJ2-5; D is undetermined. This CDR3 is 11 amino acids long. Germline V CDR1 and CDR2: SEHNR, FQNEAQ (reference sequence). The V end lost 5 bases, the J end lost 9 bases, and 10 bases lay between the germline ends. The CDR3 protein is CASSPGAPQYF. The CDR3 nucleotides read TGTGCCAGCAGCCCTGGTGCGCCCCAGTACTTC. The entire variable domain, with the rest obtained from reference TRBV7-9 and TRBJ2-5, is as follows: DTGVSQNPRHKITKRGQNVTFRCDPISEHNRLYWYRQTLGQGPEFLTYFQNEAQLEKSRLLSDRFSAERPKGSFSTLEIQRTEQGDSAMYLCASSPGAPQYFGPGTRLLVL.

The chain employs TRBV7-9 and TRBJ2-5; 8 positions agree with TRBD2. The CDR3 spans 16 residues. CDR1 is SEHNR, CDR2 FQNEAQ, per germline (reference sequence). Losses at the gene ends were 4 bases for V and 0 bases for J; bases not matched to a gene: 7. The CDR3 bases are TGTGCCAGCAGCTCGGGACTAGATGTTAACCAAGAGACCCAGTACTTC. Amino acids: CASSSGLDVNQETQYF.

The rearrangement links TRBV15 to TRBJ2-7, with 9 bases that match TRBD1. The length of the CDR3 is 17 residues. Germline-derived CDR1 and CDR2 are LNHNV and YYDKDF (reference sequence). Losses at the gene ends were 0 bases for V and 2 bases for J; bases not matched to a gene: 8. In DNA, the CDR3 is TGTGCCACCAGCAGAGATCGAGGGGGACAGGGAGCCTACGAGCAGTACTTC. The encoded protein is CATSRDRGGQGAYEQYF.